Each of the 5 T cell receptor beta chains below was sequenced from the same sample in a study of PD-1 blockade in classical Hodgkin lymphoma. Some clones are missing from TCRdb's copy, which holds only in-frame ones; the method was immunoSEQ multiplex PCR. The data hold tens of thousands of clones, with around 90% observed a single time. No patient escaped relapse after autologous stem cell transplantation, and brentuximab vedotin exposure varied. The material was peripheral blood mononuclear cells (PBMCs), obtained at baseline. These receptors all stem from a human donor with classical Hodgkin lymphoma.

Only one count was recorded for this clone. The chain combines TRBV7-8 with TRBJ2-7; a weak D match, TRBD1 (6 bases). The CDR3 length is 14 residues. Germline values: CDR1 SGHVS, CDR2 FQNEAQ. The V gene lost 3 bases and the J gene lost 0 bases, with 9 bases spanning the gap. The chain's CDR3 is CASSLDSNSYEQYF. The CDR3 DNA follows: TGTGCCAGCAGCTTGGACAGTAACTCCTACGAGCAGTACTTC.

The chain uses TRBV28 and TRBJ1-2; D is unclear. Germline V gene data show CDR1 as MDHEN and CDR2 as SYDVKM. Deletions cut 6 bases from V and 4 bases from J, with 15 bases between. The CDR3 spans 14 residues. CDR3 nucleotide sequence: TGTGCCAGCAGCCTCGCAGGACGGGCCTATGGCTACACCTTC. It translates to CASSLAGRAYGYTF.

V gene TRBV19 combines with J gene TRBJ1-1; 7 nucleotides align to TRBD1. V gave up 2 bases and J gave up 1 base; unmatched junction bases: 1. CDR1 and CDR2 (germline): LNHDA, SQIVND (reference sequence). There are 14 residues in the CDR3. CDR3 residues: CASSIRTGNTEAFF. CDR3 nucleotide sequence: TGTGCCAGTAGTATACGGACAGGGAACACTGAAGCTTTCTTT.

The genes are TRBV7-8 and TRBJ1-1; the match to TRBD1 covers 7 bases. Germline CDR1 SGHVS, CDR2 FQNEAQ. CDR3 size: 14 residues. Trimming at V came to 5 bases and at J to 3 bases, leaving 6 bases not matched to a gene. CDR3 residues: CASSPDRVYTEAFF. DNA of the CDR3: TGTGCCAGCAGCCCTGACAGGGTATACACTGAAGCTTTCTTT.

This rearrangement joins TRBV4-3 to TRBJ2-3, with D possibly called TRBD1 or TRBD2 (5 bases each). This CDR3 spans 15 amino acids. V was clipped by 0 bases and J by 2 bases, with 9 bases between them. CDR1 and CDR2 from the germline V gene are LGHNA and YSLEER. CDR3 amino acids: CASSQDGGTTDTQYF. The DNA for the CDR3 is TGCGCCAGCAGCCAAGATGGGGGAACCACAGATACGCAGTATTTT.